This T cell receptor (beta chain) is from a study of shared clonotypes between healthy human individuals. Study-level results: The study found lower generation probabilities in non-shared clonotypes than in those shared by all four donors. The diversity represented, both genetic and in exposure history, was limited by few donors.

The CDR3 covers 14 residues. Germline lookup yields CDR1 MNHEY and CDR2 SMNVEV (reference sequence). V was trimmed by 4 bases and J by 4 bases, leaving 11 bases between them. Methods used by the authors: ImmunoSEQ junction-only sequences lacked quality scores, so their filtering differed. Profiling relied on immunoSEQ multiplex PCR, and the TCRdb table lists in-frame clones only, not all of them. V and J calls plus clone size are reproduced from that table; the DNA served to infer D and trimming. The data show around 2,100,000 clones, with roughly 94% seen just once and under 1.5% held by the top ten. The naive CD8 subset, CD45RO-negative cells positively selected for CCR7, excluded terminally differentiated effector memory CD45RA+ cells. In the case of this clone: Its antigen is unidentified.

This chain joins TRBV27 and TRBJ2-1, with a possible D match to TRBD1 (5 bases). The sequenced sample was naive CD8+ T cells sorted from blood. The receptor was derived from a man younger than 35 in good health. The CDR3 nucleotides are TGTGCCAGCAGTTCGTTGACAGCTTACAATGAGCAGTTCTTC. Amino acid sequence: CASSSLTAYNEQFF.